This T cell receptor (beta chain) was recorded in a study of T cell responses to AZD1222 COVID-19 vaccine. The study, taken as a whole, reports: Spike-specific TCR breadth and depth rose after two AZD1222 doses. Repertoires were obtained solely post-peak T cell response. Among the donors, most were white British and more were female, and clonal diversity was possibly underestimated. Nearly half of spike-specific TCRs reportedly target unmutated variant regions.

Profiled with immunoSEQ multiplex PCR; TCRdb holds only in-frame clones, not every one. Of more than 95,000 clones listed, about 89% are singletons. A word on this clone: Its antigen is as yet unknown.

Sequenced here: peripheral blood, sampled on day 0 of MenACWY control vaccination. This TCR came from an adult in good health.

DNA of the CDR3: TGCGCCTTAGCACTAACTAGCGGGATGGGGACGCAGTATTTT. Translation: CALALTSGMGTQYF. This sequence joins TRBV5-1 and TRBJ2-3; TRBD2 agrees at 10 bases. The CDR3 is made up of 14 amino acids. J lost 9 bases, V lost 10 bases, and 14 bases had no gene match. Germline V lookup: CDR1 SGHRS, CDR2 YFSETQ.